A single sample is the source of the 17 T cell receptor beta chains below, sequenced in a study of T cells in Graves' hyperthyroidism and ophthalmopathy. Amplified TCR beta CDR3 regions derived from RNA transcripts. HTBI primers were used for first-round RT-PCR of the TCR CDR3. TCRdb independently ran MiXCR on the multiplex PCR reads; one entry per CDR3 protein. This table has about 640,000 distinct CDR3 sequences, about 14% appearing once. The sequenced sample was blood. The source of these receptors is a woman aged 45-65 years with Graves' ophthalmopathy.

V usage is TRBV28 and J usage is TRBJ1-2; 12 bases agree with TRBD1. Germline trimming cut 6 bases from V and 8 bases from J; bases unmatched to any gene: 13. CDR1 is MDHEN and CDR2 is SYDVKM in the germline V gene. This CDR3 spans 16 amino acids. CDR3 sequence reads: CASSIGTGGVSGGYTF. The CDR3 DNA is TGTGCCAGCAGCATAGGGACAGGGGGCGTTTCTGGCGGCTACACCTTC.

The chain employs TRBV9 and TRBJ2-3, with D possibly being TRBD2 (5 bases). This CDR3 has 12 amino acids. The V gene lost 4 bases and the J gene lost 6 bases, with 9 bases spanning the gap. Germline V gene sequence: CDR1 SGDLS, CDR2 YYNGEE. CDR3 bases: TGTGCCAGCAGCTCGGGATGGGATACGCAGTATTTT. Its protein product is CASSSGWDTQYF. The whole variable domain, remainder taken from reference TRBV9 and TRBJ2-3, is DSGVTQTPKHLITATGQRVTLRCSPRSGDLSVYWYQQSLDQGLQFLIQYYNGEERAKGNILERFSAQQFPDLHSELNLSSLELGDSALYFCASSSGWDTQYFGPGTRLTVL.

The V call is TRBV29-1, the J call TRBJ2-5, with D maybe TRBD1 (7 bases). Germline V gene lookup returns CDR1 SQVTM and CDR2 ANQGSEA. The CDR3 contains 13 residues. V was cut by 7 bases and J by 3 bases, with 15 bases left in between. The CDR3 protein is CSAGGGTEETQYF. The CDR3 DNA reads as TGCAGCGCCGGGGGCGGGACAGAAGAGACCCAGTACTTC. Full variable domain (rest looked up from reference TRBV29-1 and TRBJ2-5): SAVISQKPSRDICQRGTSLTIQCQVDSQVTMMFWYRQQPGQSLTLIATANQGSEATYESGFVIDKFPISRPNLTFSTLTVSNMSPEDSSIYLCSAGGGTEETQYFGPGTRLLVL.

Many counts were recorded for this clonotype. V is TRBV2 and J is TRBJ2-4, with 11 bases matching TRBD2. The ends lost 6 bases at V and 3 bases at J; junction bases unmatched: 4. Germline-derived CDR1 and CDR2 are SNHLY and FYNNEI. The CDR3 totals 15 residues. The DNA for the CDR3 is TGTGCCAGCAGCCGCGGGACTAGCGGCAAAAACATTCAGTACTTC. Its protein product is CASSRGTSGKNIQYF.

This clonotype was seen more than once but under ten times. This chain uses TRBV15 with TRBJ2-2; no clear D. The CDR3 is 11 residues long. Germline values: CDR1 LNHNV, CDR2 YYDKDF (reference sequence). V was cut by 3 bases and J by 8 bases, with 4 bases left in between. The CDR3 DNA sequence: TGTGCCACCAGCAGGGGTGGGGAGCTGTTTTTT. Its translation is CATSRGGELFF.

Comment on this clonotype: A much larger clone lies a single base off, so this may be a read error. The V call is TRBV20-1, the J call TRBJ2-7, with D perhaps TRBD2 (6 bases). The CDR3 consists of 13 residues. V gave up 8 bases and J gave up 5 bases, with 19 bases separating them. In germline, CDR1 is DFQATT, CDR2 SNEGSKA (reference sequence). The CDR3 DNA reads as TGCAGTACTGTGACTAGAGAGGGGAACGAGCAGTACTTC. Protein: CSTVTREGNEQYF.

In the case of this clonotype: This may be a read error: a much more frequent sequence differs by one nucleotide. The V and J genes are TRBV28 and TRBJ1-1; 7 bases match TRBD1. V trimming: 5 bases; J trimming: 4 bases; junction bases outside the gene matches: 10. The CDR3 contains 15 residues. Germline CDR1 and CDR2: MDHEN and SYDVKM. DNA of the CDR3: TGTGCCAGCAGTCGGACAGGTTACAGCGGCACTGAAGCTTTCTTT. This sequence encodes CASSRTGYSGTEAFF.

The gene calls are TRBV20-1 and TRBJ2-3; TRBD1 matches 9 bases. This CDR3 has 14 residues. V gave up 5 bases and J gave up 6 bases; unmatched junction bases: 9. Germline values: CDR1 DFQATT, CDR2 SNEGSKA (reference sequence). CDR3 region: CSAWGQGDGDTQYF. In DNA form, the CDR3 reads TGCAGTGCTTGGGGACAGGGAGACGGGGATACGCAGTATTTT.

This clonotype was seen at least ten times. V gene TRBV20-1 combines with J gene TRBJ2-1; no reliable D call. From germline, CDR1 is DFQATT and CDR2 SNEGSKA (reference sequence). The CDR3 has 10 residues. V was shortened by 5 bases and J by 7 bases, with 6 bases between the two germline ends. The CDR3 protein is CSAVGNEQFF. The CDR3 coding sequence is TGCAGTGCTGTGGGGAATGAGCAGTTCTTC.

The chain has TRBV4-3 and TRBJ2-7, with 8 bases identical to TRBD1. The germline V gene has CDR1 LGHNA and CDR2 YSLEER. With 2 bases clipped from V and 3 bases from J, the junction kept 6 bases outside the gene matches. The CDR3 extends over 15 amino acids. CDR3: CASSQLQGANYEQYF. CDR3 sequence (DNA): TGCGCCAGCAGCCAATTGCAGGGGGCAAACTACGAGCAGTACTTC.

This clonotype showed up many times. J is TRBJ2-1 and V is TRBV12-3 or TRBV12-4; maybe TRBD1 (5 bases). V was clipped by 0 bases and J by 10 bases, with 10 bases between them. The CDR3 totals 13 residues. CDR3 loop: CASSLAQGREQFF. CDR3 nucleotides: TGTGCCAGCAGTTTAGCGCAGGGAAGAGAGCAGTTCTTC.

The table lists this clonotype with many counts. The rearrangement links TRBV5-5 to TRBJ1-5; the D is unclear. This CDR3 spans 14 amino acids. The germline V and J ends were trimmed by 3 bases and 4 bases, with 11 bases remaining between them. Germline V gives CDR1 SGHKS, CDR2 YYEKEE (reference sequence). CDR3 sequence (DNA): TGTGCCAGCAGCTCAGCAGTTACTAATCAGCCCCAGCATTTT. As protein: CASSSAVTNQPQHF.

V usage is TRBV18 and J usage is TRBJ2-1; TRBD2 matches 13 bases. CDR1 is KGHSH and CDR2 is LQKENI in the germline V gene. This CDR3 spans 18 amino acids. The trim removed 2 bases at V and 3 bases at J, leaving 7 bases unmatched. CDR3 in amino acids: CASSPVPGLAGVYNEQFF. Here the CDR3 DNA reads TGTGCCAGCTCACCAGTCCCTGGACTAGCGGGAGTCTACAATGAGCAGTTCTTC.

This clonotype showed up many times. CDR3 DNA sequence: TGTGCCAGCAGTCGGGACACCTACACCGGGGAGCTGTTTTTT. Translating it yields CASSRDTYTGELFF. The chain employs TRBV12-3 or TRBV12-4 and TRBJ2-2; tentative D call: TRBD1 (6 bases). The V and J ends lost 5 bases and 3 bases respectively, with 10 bases between them. The CDR3 spans 14 residues.

This clonotype was detected a few times. The chain carries TRBV29-1 and TRBJ2-2; D call uncertain. Trimming removed 5 bases at V and 0 bases at J, with 13 bases between. This CDR3 has 15 residues. Per the germline V gene, CDR1 is SQVTM and CDR2 is ANQGSEA. CDR3 DNA sequence: TGCAGCGTTCCGGTAGGAGACGCGAACACCGGGGAGCTGTTTTTT. Translated: CSVPVGDANTGELFF.

This clonotype was picked up a small number of times. This sequence joins TRBV5-1 and TRBJ2-7; 8 bases align to TRBD2. This CDR3 has 16 amino acids. From germline, CDR1 is SGHRS and CDR2 YFSETQ. Unmatched junction bases numbered 14, after V lost 4 bases and J lost 5 bases. The CDR3: CASSPGSTGGRNEQYF. CDR3 sequence (DNA): TGCGCCAGCAGCCCGGGTAGTACGGGAGGGCGAAACGAGCAGTACTTC.

This chain uses TRBV6-2 or TRBV6-3 with TRBJ2-1; D is ambiguous. Germline V gives CDR1 MNHEY, CDR2 SVGEGT. The CDR3 runs 18 residues. V was trimmed by 2 bases and J by 6 bases, leaving 23 bases between them. CDR3 amino acids: CASSYLEDFYKKINEQFF. The CDR3 DNA is TGTGCCAGCAGTTACCTAGAAGACTTCTACAAAAAGATCAATGAGCAGTTCTTC.